The 28 T cell receptor beta chains presented below share a single source sample, sequenced in a study of cytomegalovirus exposure and HLA in healthy donors. Vbeta (60) and Jbeta (13) primers were used in the PCR. Method: immunoSEQ multiplex PCR; TCRdb's copy keeps in-frame clones and lacks some. The data contain roughly 90,000 clones, approximately 88% of them seen just once; the ten biggest clones take up under 2.5%. The specimen was PBMCs. Receptor source: a man younger than 35 in good health and CMV-seronegative.

The chain links TRBV6-5 to TRBJ2-5; 8 nucleotides line up with TRBD2. CDR3 length: 14 residues. From germline, CDR1 is MNHEY and CDR2 SVGAGI. The V segment lost 8 bases and the J segment 7 bases; nucleotides outside the gene matches: 12. The CDR3 DNA reads TGTGCCAGCGGGAGCGGGAGTACACTTGGGACCCAGTACTTC. Amino acid sequence: CASGSGSTLGTQYF.

The chain couples TRBV5-3 to TRBJ1-4; the D gene is possibly TRBD1 (6 bases). TRBV5-3 is treated as an ORF (open reading frame) with a function not yet certain. V was trimmed by 2 bases and J by 7 bases, leaving 24 bases between them. This CDR3 spans 18 amino acids. The chain's CDR3 is CARSLTGGVFQSGEKLFF. The CDR3 DNA sequence: TGTGCCAGAAGCTTAACTGGGGGCGTATTTCAATCGGGTGAAAAACTGTTTTTT.

This rearrangement joins TRBV15 to TRBJ2-4; D is unclear. The CDR3 loop spans 15 amino acids. CDR1 LNHNV and CDR2 YYDKDF come from the germline V gene (reference sequence). V was shortened by 3 bases and J by 0 bases, with 9 bases between the two germline ends. CDR3: CATSSSIIAKNIQYF. DNA for the CDR3: TGTGCCACCAGCAGTTCTATTATAGCCAAAAACATTCAGTACTTC.

The J gene is TRBJ2-1, the V gene TRBV2; 7 bases map to TRBD1. This CDR3 spans 15 amino acids. The V segment lost 4 bases and the J segment 5 bases; nucleotides outside the gene matches: 8. Germline V lookup: CDR1 SNHLY, CDR2 FYNNEI. The CDR3 nucleotides are TGTGCCAGCAGTGGTCAGACAGGGTCAAACAATGAGCAGTTCTTC. Its translation: CASSGQTGSNNEQFF.

This CDR3 reads CSVEAPLRYTEAFF. The CDR3 DNA is TGCAGCGTTGAAGCCCCGCTCAGATACACTGAAGCTTTCTTT. The chain has TRBV29-1 and TRBJ1-1; D uncertain. Trimming pared 1 base from V and 3 bases from J, leaving 12 bases between. The length of the CDR3 is 14 residues. The germline V gene has CDR1 SQVTM and CDR2 ANQGSEA.

The V and J genes are TRBV9 and TRBJ1-2, with TRBD1 identical over 9 bases. The junction had 7 bases not matched to a gene; V was cut back by 3 bases and J by 7 bases. Germline V gene data show CDR1 as SGDLS and CDR2 as YYNGEE. CDR3 length: 14 residues. This CDR3 is CASSATGGSLGYTF. CDR3 DNA: TGTGCCAGCAGCGCGACAGGGGGGAGCCTTGGCTACACCTTC.

This clone was picked up one time. The J gene is TRBJ1-2, the V gene TRBV6-5, with a weak D call TRBD1 (6 bases). This CDR3 has 13 residues. From germline, CDR1 is MNHEY and CDR2 SVGAGI. V lost 6 bases and J lost 4, with 12 bases in between. CDR3 residues: CASRRTAIYGYTF. The CDR3 DNA follows: TGTGCCAGCAGACGGACAGCAATCTATGGCTACACCTTC.

V gene TRBV30 combines with J gene TRBJ2-7, with 13 bases lining up with TRBD2. Per germline, CDR1 GTSNPN and CDR2 SVGIG (reference sequence). The CDR3 covers 15 residues. The V segment lost 1 base and the J segment 3 bases; nucleotides outside the gene matches: 3. In nucleotides, the CDR3 is TGTGCCTGGAGTGAGGGACTAGCGGGATTCTACGAGCAGTACTTC. It specifies CAWSEGLAGFYEQYF.

The chain has TRBV15 and TRBJ2-2; a possible D gene is TRBD2 (8 bases). Per germline, CDR1 LNHNV and CDR2 YYDKDF (reference sequence). Trimming shortened V by 0 bases and J by 5 bases, and 25 bases separated the two germline ends. There are 20 residues in the CDR3. CDR3 DNA sequence: TGTGCCACCAGCAGAGATCCCAGGGGGGGCGGTAGCGGGATGACCGGGGAGCTGTTTTTT. Its protein product is CATSRDPRGGGSGMTGELFF.

This chain uses TRBV25-1 with TRBJ2-2; possibly TRBD2 for D (6 bases). The CDR3 has 13 residues. V was shortened by 6 bases and J by 5 bases, with 10 bases between the two germline ends. From germline, CDR1 is MGHDK and CDR2 SYGVNS. Here the CDR3 DNA reads TGTGCCAGCAGATGGACTAAGACCGGGGAGCTGTTTTTT. Protein sequence: CASRWTKTGELFF. Complete variable domain (other parts from reference TRBV25-1 and TRBJ2-2): EADIYQTPRYLVIGTGKKITLECSQTMGHDKMYWYQQDPGMELHLIHYSYGVNSTEKGDLSSESTVSRIRTEHFPLTLESARPSHTSQYLCASRWTKTGELFFGEGSRLTVL.

This sequence joins TRBV6-5 and TRBJ2-5; tentative D call: TRBD1 (6 bases). The last part of the DNA fits TRBJ2-7 better; the J call may be wrong. This CDR3 is 13 amino acids long. Germline lookup yields CDR1 MNHEY and CDR2 SVGAGI. CDR3 sequence: CASRYGQRYEQYF. The DNA of the CDR3 is TGTGCCAGCAGGTATGGACAGCGCTACGAGCAGTACTTC.

This chain connects TRBV25-1 to TRBJ2-2; a possible D gene is TRBD1 (7 bases). The CDR3 has 14 amino acids. V was cut by 6 bases and J by 4 bases, with 12 bases left in between. Germline CDR1 MGHDK, CDR2 SYGVNS. DNA for the CDR3: TGTGCCAGCAGGGAGGGGGCGAGCACCGGGGAGCTGTTTTTT. This encodes CASREGASTGELFF.

The CDR3 nucleotides read TGCAGTGCTAGCTGGCTTGAGCAGTTCTTC. The encoded protein is CSASWLEQFF. The rearrangement links TRBV20-1 to TRBJ2-1; D call uncertain. The CDR3 loop spans 10 amino acids. V was pared by 3 bases and J by 9 bases, with 6 bases between. The germline V gene encodes CDR1 DFQATT and CDR2 SNEGSKA (reference sequence).

The chain has TRBV5-1 and TRBJ2-7; unclear D gene. Trimming stripped 1 base from V and 0 bases from J, with 11 bases between. CDR1 is SGHRS, CDR2 YFSETQ, per germline. The CDR3 sequence is 15 residues long. The CDR3 coding sequence is TGCGCCAGCAGCTTGATTGGCGGCCCCTCCTACGAGCAGTACTTC. Translating it yields CASSLIGGPSYEQYF.

The chain links TRBV1 to TRBJ2-4; the table's TRBD2 call for D was not verified on the DNA. TRBV1 is an annotated pseudogene. CDR3 size: 18 residues. CDR3 bases: TGCACCAGCAGCCACCTGGACCGGGACTATCGAACCAAAAACATTCAGTACTTC. Its translation is CTSSHLDRDYRTKNIQYF.

This clone was observed once. This chain uses TRBV5-4 with TRBJ2-5; TRBD1 matches 9 bases. Germline V gives CDR1 SGHNT, CDR2 YYREEE (reference sequence). CDR3 size: 16 residues. V was pared by 7 bases and J by 5 bases, with 15 bases of the junction left unmatched. CDR3 sequence: CASHRRTGTGHETQYF. CDR3 DNA sequence: TGTGCCAGCCATAGACGAACCGGGACAGGGCACGAGACCCAGTACTTC.

The chain carries TRBV2 and TRBJ2-3; 13 positions match TRBD2. Germline CDR1 SNHLY, CDR2 FYNNEI. V lost 5 bases and J lost 4; bases outside the gene matches: 3. CDR3 length equals 15 residues. Written as DNA, the CDR3 is TGTGCCAGCAGTAAAGGACTAGCGGGAGCAGATACGCAGTATTTT. This gives the protein CASSKGLAGADTQYF.

The chain carries TRBV9 and TRBJ2-1, with 12 bases lining up with TRBD2. The ends lost 3 bases at V and 12 bases at J; junction bases unmatched: 4. The germline V gene has CDR1 SGDLS and CDR2 YYNGEE. The CDR3 is 13 residues long. CDR3 coding DNA: TGTGCCAGCAGCGGACTAGCGGGAGCTTCGCAGTTCTTC. This gives the protein CASSGLAGASQFF.

The chain employs TRBV29-1 and TRBJ2-2; 7 bases align to TRBD1. V was pared by 4 bases and J by 4 bases, with 9 bases of the junction left unmatched. The germline CDR1 and CDR2 sequences are SQVTM and ANQGSEA. CDR3 length equals 15 residues. CDR3 sequence: CSVVSTGRITGELFF. The CDR3 DNA reads TGCAGCGTTGTTTCGACAGGGCGGATCACCGGGGAGCTGTTTTTT.

The rearrangement links TRBV27 to TRBJ1-1, with D possibly being TRBD1 (6 bases). Per germline, CDR1 MNHEY and CDR2 SMNVEV (reference sequence). Trimming shortened V by 6 bases and J by 8 bases, and 16 bases separated the two germline ends. This CDR3 is 13 amino acids long. The CDR3, as DNA: TGTGCCAGCAGCTATTCTTCCGGGACAGAAGCTTTCTTT. Protein product: CASSYSSGTEAFF.

The chain has TRBV30 and TRBJ2-2; D call uncertain. Trimming pared 2 bases from V and 7 bases from J, leaving 5 bases between. Germline CDR1 reads GTSNPN; CDR2 reads SVGIG (reference sequence). The CDR3 spans 11 residues. The chain's CDR3 is CAWSPVGELFF. DNA of the CDR3: TGTGCCTGGAGTCCAGTCGGGGAGCTGTTTTTT.

The chain combines TRBV9 with TRBJ2-1, with D perhaps matching TRBD1 (8 bases). Looked up from germline, CDR1 is SGDLS and CDR2 is YYNGEE. The CDR3 runs to 15 residues. The germline V and J ends were trimmed by 0 bases and 5 bases, with 12 bases remaining between them. The DNA of the CDR3 is TGTGCCAGCAGCGTAGGACAGGGGAGGGACAATGAGCAGTTCTTC. This translates into CASSVGQGRDNEQFF. Complete variable domain (other parts from reference TRBV9 and TRBJ2-1): DSGVTQTPKHLITATGQRVTLRCSPRSGDLSVYWYQQSLDQGLQFLIQYYNGEERAKGNILERFSAQQFPDLHSELNLSSLELGDSALYFCASSVGQGRDNEQFFGPGTRLTVL.

The chain has TRBV27 and TRBJ2-7; D is undetermined. With 5 bases removed from V and 9 bases from J, the gap between germline ends came to 23 bases. Per germline, CDR1 MNHEY and CDR2 SMNVEV (reference sequence). This CDR3 is 15 amino acids long. CDR3 sequence reads: CASSRLEGAGSSQYF. The CDR3 DNA is TGTGCCAGCAGTCGGTTAGAAGGCGCCGGTAGCTCGCAGTACTTC.

V usage is TRBV6-1 and J usage is TRBJ1-2, with 7 bases lining up with TRBD1. In germline, CDR1 is MNHNS, CDR2 SASEGT. This CDR3 region has 13 residues. Unmatched junction bases numbered 10, after V lost 11 bases and J lost 4 bases. The CDR3 protein is CAVQSRDSYGYTF. In DNA, the CDR3 is TGTGCCGTCCAAAGCCGGGACAGCTATGGCTACACCTTC.

V gene TRBV7-9 combines with J gene TRBJ1-5; maybe TRBD1 (6 bases). V lost 5 bases, J lost 2 bases, and 16 bases lay in between. The germline V gene has CDR1 SEHNR and CDR2 FQNEAQ (reference sequence). This CDR3 contains 16 residues. The CDR3 sequence is CASSPLGGAGNQPQHF. As DNA, the CDR3 is TGTGCCAGCAGCCCCCTGGGGGGGGCTGGCAATCAGCCCCAGCATTTT.

The chain couples TRBV5-1 to TRBJ2-5; D uncertain. The CDR3 runs to 14 residues. Germline V CDR1 and CDR2: SGHRS, YFSETQ. Deletions cut 5 bases from V and 2 bases from J, with 13 bases between. DNA for the CDR3: TGCGCCAGCAGTTCGCGACTCAAACAAGAGACCCAGTACTTC. It encodes CASSSRLKQETQYF.

CDR3 region: CASMGGLGSYEQYF. The DNA of the CDR3 is TGTGCCAGCATGGGAGGGTTAGGCTCCTACGAGCAGTACTTC. The chain is built from TRBV27 and TRBJ2-7, with 7 bases that match TRBD2. There are 14 residues in the CDR3. V was clipped by 7 bases and J by 0 bases; unmatched bases: 6. In germline, CDR1 is MNHEY, CDR2 SMNVEV (reference sequence).

The gene calls are TRBV30 and TRBJ2-3; 7 bases fit TRBD1. The V and J ends lost 0 bases and 10 bases, in that order; junction bases with no gene match: 13. Germline V gives CDR1 GTSNPN, CDR2 SVGIG (reference sequence). CDR3 length: 15 residues. The CDR3 loop reads CAWSVAIGGGPPQYF. For the CDR3, the DNA is TGTGCCTGGAGTGTAGCCATAGGGGGCGGACCTCCGCAGTATTTT. Full variable domain (rest looked up from reference TRBV30 and TRBJ2-3): SQTIHQWPATLVQPVGSPLSLECTVEGTSNPNLYWYRQAAGRGLQLLFYSVGIGQISSEVPQNLSASRPQDRQFILSSKKLLLSDSGFYLCAWSVAIGGGPPQYFGPGTRLTVL.